The source of this T cell receptor beta chain is a study of blood T cells in healthy people across ages. Study conclusions and caveats: More naive CD4+ cells and higher diversity were found in long-lived than in aged donors. Diversity figures based on one million T cells were deemed too low. Age showed a roughly linear inverse relationship with TCR beta diversity per million T cells.

Donors gave about 9.3 milliliters of peripheral blood apiece. The germline V gene encodes CDR1 SQVTM and CDR2 ANQGSEA. This CDR3 comprises 16 residues. J lost 4 bases, V lost 2 bases, and 6 bases had no gene match. It was with a sample-barcoded 5' primer and a J-beta primer mix that a second PCR of roughly 6 to 12 cycles was run. TCRdb re-derived calls from the 5' RACE reads in MiXCR, one entry per CDR3 protein. Among approximately 830,000 distinct CDR3 sequences listed, about 62% were seen once. Turning to this clonotype: What it binds is not known.

Sequenced input: blood. The V call is TRBV29-1, the J call TRBJ2-1; TRBD2 aligns across 12 bases. This receptor was obtained from a man aged 25 to 45 in good health. In nucleotides, the CDR3 is TGCAGCGTTGAAACCGAGGGGACTAGCGGGTACAATGAGCAGTTCTTC. Residues: CSVETEGTSGYNEQFF.